This T cell receptor beta chain was obtained from a study of patients and donors after allogeneic stem cell transplantation. TCRdb independently ran MiXCR on the RT-PCR reads; one entry per CDR3 protein. The table has about 960,000 distinct CDR3 sequences, about a sixth seen once. This clonotype was picked up a small number of times. Sequences were obtained from blood, either unsorted or a sorted T cell fraction (not recorded which). The source of this sequence is a human donor who was either an allogeneic HSCT recipient or a stem cell or donor lymphocyte infusion donor (not recorded which). It is not recorded whose cells these are; they may come from a transplant donor.

DNA of the CDR3: TGTGCCAGCAGCTCGCGGGGACTCTCCTACAATGAGCAGTTCTTC. Amino acid sequence: CASSSRGLSYNEQFF. The V and J genes are TRBV11-3 and TRBJ2-1; TRBD2 might be the D (6 bases). The CDR3 is 15 residues long. Germline CDR1 reads SGHNT; CDR2 reads YENEEA. The V end lost 4 bases, the J end lost 0 bases, and 10 bases lay between the germline ends.